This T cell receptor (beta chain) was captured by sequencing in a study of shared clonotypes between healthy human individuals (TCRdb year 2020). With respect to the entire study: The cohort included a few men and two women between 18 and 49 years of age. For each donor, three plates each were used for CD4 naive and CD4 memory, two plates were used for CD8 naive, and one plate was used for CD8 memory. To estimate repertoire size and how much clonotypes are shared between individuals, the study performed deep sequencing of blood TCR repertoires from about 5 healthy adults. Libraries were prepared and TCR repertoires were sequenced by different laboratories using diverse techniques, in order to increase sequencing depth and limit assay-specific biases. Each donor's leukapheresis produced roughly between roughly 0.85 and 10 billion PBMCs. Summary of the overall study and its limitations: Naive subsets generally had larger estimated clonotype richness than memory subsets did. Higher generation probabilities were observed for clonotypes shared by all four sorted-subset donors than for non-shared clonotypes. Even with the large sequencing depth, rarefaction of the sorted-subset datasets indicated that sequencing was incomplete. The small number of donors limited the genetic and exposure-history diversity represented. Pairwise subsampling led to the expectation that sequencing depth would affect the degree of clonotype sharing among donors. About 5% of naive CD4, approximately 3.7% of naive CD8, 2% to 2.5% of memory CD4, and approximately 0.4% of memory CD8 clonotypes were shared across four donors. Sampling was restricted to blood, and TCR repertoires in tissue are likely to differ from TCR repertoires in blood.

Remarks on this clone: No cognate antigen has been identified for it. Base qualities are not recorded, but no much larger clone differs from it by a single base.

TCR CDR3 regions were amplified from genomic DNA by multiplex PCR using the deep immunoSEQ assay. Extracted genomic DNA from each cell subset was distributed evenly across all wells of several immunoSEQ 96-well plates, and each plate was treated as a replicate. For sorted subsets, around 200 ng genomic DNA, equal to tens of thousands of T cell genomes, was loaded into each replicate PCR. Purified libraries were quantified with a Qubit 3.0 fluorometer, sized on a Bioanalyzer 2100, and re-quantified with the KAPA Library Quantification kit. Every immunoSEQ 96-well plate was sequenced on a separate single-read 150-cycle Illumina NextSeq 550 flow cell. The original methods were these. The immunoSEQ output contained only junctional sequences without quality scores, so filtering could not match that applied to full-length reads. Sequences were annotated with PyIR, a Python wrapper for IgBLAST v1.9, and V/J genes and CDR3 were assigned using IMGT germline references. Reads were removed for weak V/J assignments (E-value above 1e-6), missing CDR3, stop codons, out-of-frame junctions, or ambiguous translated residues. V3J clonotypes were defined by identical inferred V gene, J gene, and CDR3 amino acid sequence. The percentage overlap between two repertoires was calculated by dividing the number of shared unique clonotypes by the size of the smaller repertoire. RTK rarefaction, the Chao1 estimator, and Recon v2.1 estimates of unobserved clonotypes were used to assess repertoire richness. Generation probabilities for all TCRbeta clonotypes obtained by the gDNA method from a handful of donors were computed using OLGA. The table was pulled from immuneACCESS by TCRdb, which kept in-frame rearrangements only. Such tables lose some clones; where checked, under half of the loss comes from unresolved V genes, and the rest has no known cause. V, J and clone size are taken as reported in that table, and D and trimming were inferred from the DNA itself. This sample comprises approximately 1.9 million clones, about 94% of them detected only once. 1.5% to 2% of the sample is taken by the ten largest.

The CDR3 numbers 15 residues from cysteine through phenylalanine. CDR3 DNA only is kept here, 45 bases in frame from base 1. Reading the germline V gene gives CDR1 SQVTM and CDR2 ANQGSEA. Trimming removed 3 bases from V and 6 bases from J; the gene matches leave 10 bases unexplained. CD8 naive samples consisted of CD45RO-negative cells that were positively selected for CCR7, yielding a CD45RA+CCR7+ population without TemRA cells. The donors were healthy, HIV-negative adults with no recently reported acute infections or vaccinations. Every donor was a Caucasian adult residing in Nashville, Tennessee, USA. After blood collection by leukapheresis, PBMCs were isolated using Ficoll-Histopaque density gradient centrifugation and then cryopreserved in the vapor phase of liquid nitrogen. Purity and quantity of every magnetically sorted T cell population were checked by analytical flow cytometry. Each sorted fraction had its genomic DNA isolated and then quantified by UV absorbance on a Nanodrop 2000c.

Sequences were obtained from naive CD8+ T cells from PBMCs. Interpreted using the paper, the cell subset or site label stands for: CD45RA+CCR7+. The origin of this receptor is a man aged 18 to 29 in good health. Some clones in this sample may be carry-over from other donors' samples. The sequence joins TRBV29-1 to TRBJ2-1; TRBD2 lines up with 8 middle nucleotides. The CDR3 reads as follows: CSVEQGRLAGNEQFF. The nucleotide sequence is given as TGCAGCGTTGAGCAGGGCAGGCTAGCGGGCAATGAGCAGTTCTTC.